One sample yielded the 23 T cell receptor beta chains listed below, sequenced in a study of blood T cell repertoires in COVID-19 (dated by TCRdb to between 2020 and 2021). Receptor libraries were prepared by the immunoSEQ multiplex PCR assay. In TCRdb, the immuneACCESS table is reduced to in-frame sequences with V and J assigned. These tables do not hold every clone; where another copy was compared, an unresolved V gene accounts for under half, and the others remain unexplained. Within this sample are 540,000 or so clones, with about 89% of them counted one time only. The leading ten clones occupy roughly 8% of the sample. The sequencing sample was made of peripheral blood. These receptors came from a woman in her 50s with COVID-19, enrolled during active disease.

The chain couples TRBV4-1 to TRBJ1-5; 7 bases fit TRBD1. Germline CDR1 is MGHRA and CDR2 is YSYEKL. The length of the CDR3 is 17 residues. With 1 base clipped from V and 0 bases from J, the junction kept 6 bases outside the gene matches. The CDR3 sequence: CASSQGRGQYSNQPQHF. CDR3 coding DNA: TGCGCCAGCAGCCAAGGCCGGGGACAGTATAGCAATCAGCCCCAGCATTTT.

The CDR3 coding sequence is TGCGCCAGCAGCCCACCTAGCGGGGGGTTCCAAGATACGCAGTATTTT. Residues: CASSPPSGGFQDTQYF. The chain employs TRBV5-1 and TRBJ2-3; 11 nucleotides align to TRBD2. With 4 bases clipped from V and 5 bases from J, the junction kept 9 bases outside the gene matches. This CDR3 spans 16 amino acids. CDR1 is SGHRS and CDR2 is YFSETQ in the germline V gene.

This clone was observed a few times. The chain uses TRBV30 and TRBJ1-1; D might be TRBD1 (6 bases). The germline V gene encodes CDR1 GTSNPN and CDR2 SVGIG (reference sequence). Trimming left V 3 bases short and J 5 bases short, with 13 bases between. This CDR3 region has 13 residues. The CDR3 region is CAWRRTEFTEAFF. DNA for the CDR3: TGTGCCTGGAGGCGGACAGAGTTTACTGAAGCTTTCTTT.

This chain links TRBV4-1 with TRBJ2-7; D uncertain. In germline, CDR1 is MGHRA, CDR2 YSYEKL. The CDR3 length is 14 residues. V shed 3 bases and J shed 0 bases, with 9 bases lying between them. The CDR3 protein is CASSQQQSSYEQYF. The CDR3 DNA reads TGCGCCAGCAGCCAGCAACAGAGCTCCTACGAGCAGTACTTC.

The chain is built from TRBV5-8 and TRBJ1-1; 10 bases align to TRBD1. The CDR3 is 16 amino acids. Losses at the gene ends were 3 bases for V and 5 bases for J; bases not matched to a gene: 10. Looked up from germline, CDR1 is SGHTS and CDR2 is YDEGEE. The chain's CDR3 is CASSYDRGQLGTEAFF. CDR3 DNA sequence: TGTGCCAGCAGCTATGACAGGGGGCAGTTGGGGACTGAAGCTTTCTTT.

This clone was observed a handful of times. The rearrangement links TRBV6-5 to TRBJ1-4, with 10 nucleotides matching TRBD1. Germline V lookup: CDR1 MNHEY, CDR2 SVGAGI. V shed 6 bases, J shed 8 bases, and the junction held 6 bases outside the gene matches. The CDR3 is made up of 14 amino acids. CDR3 in DNA: TGTGCCAGCAGGGCCGGGACAGGGGAAGAAAAACTGTTTTTT. This codes for CASRAGTGEEKLFF.

V gene TRBV7-3 combines with J gene TRBJ2-2; TRBD2 aligns across 11 bases. The CDR3 has 16 amino acids. Trimming at V came to 5 bases and at J to 5 bases, leaving 7 bases not matched to a gene. Germline assignment: CDR1 SGHTA and CDR2 FQGTGA. CDR3 loop: CASSLSGLAVTGELFF. The CDR3 DNA follows: TGTGCCAGCAGCCTATCGGGACTAGCGGTAACCGGGGAGCTGTTTTTT.

This rearrangement joins TRBV7-2 to TRBJ1-1; no firm D call. Germline assignment: CDR1 SGHTA and CDR2 FQGNSA. Trimming cost V 1 base and J 8 bases, with 11 bases left between them. The CDR3 extends over 13 amino acids. The CDR3 DNA follows: TGTGCCAGCAGCTTAGAATATCGGGGAGAAGCTTTCTTT. As protein: CASSLEYRGEAFF.

The V call is TRBV14, the J call TRBJ1-4; D not resolved. The V end was cut by 0 bases, the J end by 8 bases, with 13 bases between. Per the germline V gene, CDR1 is SGHDN and CDR2 is FVKESK. This CDR3 is 15 amino acids long. CDR3 sequence reads: CASSQDWGGPEKLFF. The CDR3 DNA is TGTGCCAGCAGCCAAGATTGGGGAGGACCCGAAAAACTGTTTTTT. Full variable domain (remainder filled in from reference TRBV14 and TRBJ1-4): EAGVTQFPSHSVIEKGQTVTLRCDPISGHDNLYWYRRVMGKEIKFLLHFVKESKQDESGMPNNRFLAERTGGTYSTLKVQPAELEDSGVYFCASSQDWGGPEKLFFGSGTQLSVL.

The V and J genes are TRBV6-5 and TRBJ1-5; 9 positions match TRBD1. The V gene end was trimmed by 6 bases and the J gene end by 5 bases; junction bases not matched to a gene: 8. The CDR3 runs to 15 residues. Germline loops: CDR1 MNHEY, CDR2 SVGAGI. For the CDR3, the DNA is TGTGCCAGCAGCCGGGACAGGGTTCGCGATCAGCCCCAGCATTTT. Encoded protein: CASSRDRVRDQPQHF.

The chain links TRBV28 to TRBJ1-1; no clear D. Looked up from germline, CDR1 is MDHEN and CDR2 is SYDVKM. The CDR3 totals 14 residues. V lost 6 bases and J lost 4, with 15 bases in between. In nucleotides, the CDR3 is TGTGCCAGCAGAAATTCTGGAGGGCTCACTGAAGCTTTCTTT. This encodes CASRNSGGLTEAFF.

This clone has ten or more counts. This sequence joins TRBV2 and TRBJ2-2, with TRBD2 identical over 7 bases. The CDR3 contains 14 residues. V shed 4 bases and J 7 bases; nucleotides not matched to a gene: 6. The germline V gene has CDR1 SNHLY and CDR2 FYNNEI. In DNA, the CDR3 is TGTGCCAGCAGTGTCCAGCGGGGAGGCGGGGAGCTGTTTTTT. It codes for CASSVQRGGGELFF. Looking up the rest from reference TRBV2 and TRBJ2-2 gives the full variable domain: EPEVTQTPSHQVTQMGQEVILRCVPISNHLYFYWYRQILGQKVEFLVSFYNNEISEKSEIFDDQFSVERPDGSNFTLKIRSTKLEDSAMYFCASSVQRGGGELFFGEGSRLTVL.

V and J are TRBV13 and TRBJ1-2, with 7 bases lining up with TRBD1. In germline, CDR1 is PRHDT, CDR2 FYEKMQ (reference sequence). The CDR3 is 12 amino acids. V trimming: 9 bases; J trimming: 8 bases; junction bases outside the gene matches: 9. CDR3 residues: CASRRGGGGYTF. DNA for the CDR3: TGTGCCAGTCGAAGAGGGGGCGGCGGCTACACCTTC.

In this sample, this clone turned up a few times. The genes are TRBV23-1 and TRBJ1-1; D might be TRBD1 (6 bases). TRBV23-1 is treated as an ORF (open reading frame) with a function not yet certain. The ends were cut back, 2 bases at V and 2 bases at J, with 12 bases in the middle. The CDR3 is 15 amino acids. Here the CDR3 reads CASSQPRQENTEAFF. CDR3 nucleotide sequence: TGCGCCAGCAGTCAACCCCGACAGGAAAACACTGAAGCTTTCTTT.

The gene calls are TRBV7-8 and TRBJ1-2, with 7 bases matching TRBD1. V was clipped by 2 bases and J by 2 bases; unmatched bases: 2. The germline V gene has CDR1 SGHVS and CDR2 FQNEAQ. The CDR3 is 14 residues long. The CDR3 DNA follows: TGTGCCAGCAGCTTACTGGACAGGAACTATGGCTACACCTTC. Translating gives CASSLLDRNYGYTF. Complete variable domain (other parts from reference TRBV7-8 and TRBJ1-2): GAGVSQSPRYKVAKRGQDVALRCDPISGHVSLFWYQQALGQGPEFLTYFQNEAQLDKSGLPSDRFFAERPEGSVSTLKIQRTQQEDSAVYLCASSLLDRNYGYTFGSGTRLTVV.

This clone was observed once. The rearrangement links TRBV7-8 to TRBJ2-1; D uncertain. Between the trimmed V and J ends, which lost 0 bases and 5 bases, there was a span of 14 bases. CDR1 SGHVS and CDR2 FQNEAQ come from the germline V gene. CDR3 length equals 16 residues. CDR3 in DNA: TGTGCCAGCAGCTTAGCGCCTTGGGCAACCCACAATGAGCAGTTCTTC. Amino acid sequence: CASSLAPWATHNEQFF.

The chain links TRBV5-1 to TRBJ2-3; TRBD2 might be the D (6 bases). The V gene lost 7 bases and the J gene lost 0 bases, with 15 bases spanning the gap. The CDR3 is 15 amino acids. Germline V gene sequence: CDR1 SGHRS, CDR2 YFSETQ. The CDR3 spells CASSEAGTSTDTQYF. The DNA of the CDR3 is TGCGCCAGCTCCGAGGCGGGAACTAGCACAGATACGCAGTATTTT.

The chain links TRBV19 to TRBJ2-6; 9 bases match TRBD1. Germline CDR1 reads LNHDA; CDR2 reads SQIVND (reference sequence). The CDR3 loop spans 18 amino acids. Trimming removed 3 bases from V and 0 bases from J; junction bases left unmatched: 6. The CDR3 region has the DNA TGTGCCAGTAGTATGTGGACAGGGGTTTTCTCTGGGGCCAACGTCCTGACTTTC. Protein sequence: CASSMWTGVFSGANVLTF.

The genes are TRBV5-1 and TRBJ1-2; no clear D gene. The germline gives CDR1 SGHRS, CDR2 YFSETQ. This CDR3 has 14 residues. Deletions cut 3 bases from V and 2 bases from J, with 11 bases between. CDR3 in amino acids: CASSSNAGNYGYTF. The CDR3 DNA reads TGCGCCAGCAGCTCTAACGCGGGGAACTATGGCTACACCTTC.

This clone came up a few times. The chain carries TRBV20-1 and TRBJ2-3; 9 positions agree with TRBD2. The CDR3 consists of 13 residues. From germline, CDR1 is DFQATT and CDR2 SNEGSKA (reference sequence). J lost 5 bases, V lost 3 bases, and 3 bases had no gene match. The CDR3 sequence: CSASSGGRDTQYF. As DNA, the CDR3 is TGCAGTGCTAGTAGCGGGGGTAGAGATACGCAGTATTTT.

V usage is TRBV20-1 and J usage is TRBJ1-1; D may be TRBD1 (5 bases). This CDR3 comprises 12 residues. V was trimmed by 3 bases and J by 9 bases, leaving 14 bases between them. Per the germline V gene, CDR1 is DFQATT and CDR2 is SNEGSKA (reference sequence). The CDR3 is CSASSTRQQAFF. CDR3 in DNA: TGCAGTGCTAGTAGTACCCGACAGCAAGCTTTCTTT.

A note on this clone: This specimen includes other DNA sequences encoding the same CDR3. The V call is TRBV11-2, the J call TRBJ2-3; tentatively, D is TRBD2 (6 bases). Trimming stripped 1 base from V and 0 bases from J, with 8 bases between. Germline CDR1 reads SGHAT; CDR2 reads FQNNGV. CDR3 length equals 15 residues. CDR3 sequence reads: CASSLVGGSTDTQYF. In DNA form, the CDR3 reads TGTGCCAGCAGCTTAGTGGGGGGAAGCACAGATACGCAGTATTTT.

J is TRBJ1-3 and V is TRBV9; 9 positions match TRBD1. Germline CDR1 is SGDLS and CDR2 is YYNGEE. CDR3 length: 14 amino acids. The junction had 4 bases not matched to a gene; V was cut back by 3 bases and J by 6 bases. CDR3 DNA: TGTGCCAGCAGCGCCCGACAGGGGGAAAACACCATATATTTT. This codes for CASSARQGENTIYF.